Listed here are 9 T cell receptor beta chains from one sample, sequenced in a study of cytomegalovirus exposure and HLA in healthy donors listed by TCRdb under 2017. The library was made by the immunoSEQ multiplex PCR assay. This is the immuneACCESS table as TCRdb keeps it, with only in-frame sequences that have V and J called. A part of the clones is gone; compared with another copy, unresolved V genes explain less than half, and the rest is unexplained. The sample table holds over 110,000 clones, of which 84% were seen once. The ten largest clones add up to almost 1.5% of the sample. What was sequenced was PBMCs. These receptors were taken from a woman under 40 in good health and CMV-seronegative.

V and J are TRBV18 and TRBJ1-2; no reliable D call. V lost 2 bases, J lost 8 bases, and 15 bases lay in between. The CDR3 sequence is 14 residues long. Per the germline V gene, CDR1 is KGHSH and CDR2 is LQKENI. Here the CDR3 reads CASSPSTNYWGYTF. The CDR3 DNA reads as TGTGCCAGCTCACCATCGACCAACTATTGGGGCTACACCTTC.

As regards this clone: The same CDR3 is also encoded by other DNA sequences in this sample. The V and J genes are TRBV7-9 and TRBJ2-1; 8 bases are a match to TRBD2. The CDR3 sequence is 14 residues long. CDR1 and CDR2 from the germline V gene are SEHNR and FQNEAQ (reference sequence). J lost 3 bases, V lost 2 bases, and 0 bases had no gene match. The CDR3 DNA reads TGTGCCAGCAGCTTAACTAGCGGCTACAATGAGCAGTTCTTC. Its protein is CASSLTSGYNEQFF.

The chain is built from TRBV25-1 and TRBJ2-5; 12 bases fit TRBD2. The CDR3 totals 15 residues. The V gene's germline CDR1 is MGHDK and CDR2 SYGVNS. Unmatched junction bases numbered 4, after V lost 3 bases and J lost 5 bases. The CDR3 region is CASSEQLAGGETQYF. The CDR3 DNA reads TGTGCCAGCAGTGAGCAACTAGCGGGGGGCGAGACCCAGTACTTC.

V gene TRBV30 combines with J gene TRBJ1-2; perhaps TRBD1 as D (5 bases). The V gene's germline CDR1 is GTSNPN and CDR2 SVGIG (reference sequence). Trimming removed 3 bases from V and 3 bases from J, with 14 bases in between. CDR3 length equals 14 residues. CDR3 DNA sequence: TGTGCCTGGAGCCCGATTGGGGCCCACTATGGCTACACCTTC. This translates into CAWSPIGAHYGYTF.

This chain uses TRBV5-1 with TRBJ2-7; D possibly corresponds to TRBD2 (5 bases). From germline, CDR1 is SGHRS and CDR2 YFSETQ. The CDR3 has 14 amino acids. V lost 5 bases and J lost 1, with 13 bases in between. The CDR3 sequence: CASRPEAGSYEQYF. In DNA form, the CDR3 reads TGCGCCAGCAGGCCGGAGGCAGGATCCTACGAGCAGTACTTC.

This clone was observed many times. This chain joins TRBV5-1 and TRBJ2-5, with a possible D match to TRBD1 (5 bases). The germline CDR1 and CDR2 sequences are SGHRS and YFSETQ. V was cut by 0 bases and J by 5 bases, with 8 bases left in between. The CDR3 totals 13 residues. The CDR3 region is CASSLEGQETQYF. CDR3 bases: TGCGCCAGCAGCTTGGAGGGGCAGGAGACCCAGTACTTC. The variable domain in full, completed from reference TRBV5-1 and TRBJ2-5, reads KAGVTQTPRYLIKTRGQQVTLSCSPISGHRSVSWYQQTPGQGLQFLFEYFSETQRNKGNFPGRFSGRQFSNSRSEMNVSTLELGDSALYLCASSLEGQETQYFGPGTRLLVL.

The chain recombines TRBV7-9 with TRBJ1-2; D is possibly TRBD1 (6 bases). The V gene's germline CDR1 is SEHNR and CDR2 FQNEAQ (reference sequence). This CDR3 has 18 amino acids. The germline V and J ends were trimmed by 2 bases and 5 bases, with 24 bases remaining between them. The CDR3 region has the DNA TGTGCCAGCAGCTTAACCACCGGCCCGACAGGAAGGGGATATGGCTACACCTTC. Protein sequence: CASSLTTGPTGRGYGYTF.

CDR3 DNA: TGCGCCAGCAGCTACCTGGGAGGGCCCAATCAGCCCCAGCATTTT. Amino acids: CASSYLGGPNQPQHF. The rearrangement links TRBV5-1 to TRBJ1-5; the D is unclear. The V end lost 3 bases, the J end lost 3 bases, and 13 bases lay between the germline ends. Germline CDR1 is SGHRS and CDR2 is YFSETQ. The CDR3 extends over 15 amino acids.

This clone was counted between two and nine times. The CDR3 region has the DNA TGTGCCAGCAGCTTAGGTCTAGCGGGGGTCACAGATACGCAGTATTTT. Protein: CASSLGLAGVTDTQYF. The chain recombines TRBV5-4 with TRBJ2-3; 10 positions match TRBD2. Trimming removed 2 bases from V and 2 bases from J; junction bases left unmatched: 5. The CDR3 spans 16 residues. CDR1 is SGHNT, CDR2 YYREEE, per germline (reference sequence).